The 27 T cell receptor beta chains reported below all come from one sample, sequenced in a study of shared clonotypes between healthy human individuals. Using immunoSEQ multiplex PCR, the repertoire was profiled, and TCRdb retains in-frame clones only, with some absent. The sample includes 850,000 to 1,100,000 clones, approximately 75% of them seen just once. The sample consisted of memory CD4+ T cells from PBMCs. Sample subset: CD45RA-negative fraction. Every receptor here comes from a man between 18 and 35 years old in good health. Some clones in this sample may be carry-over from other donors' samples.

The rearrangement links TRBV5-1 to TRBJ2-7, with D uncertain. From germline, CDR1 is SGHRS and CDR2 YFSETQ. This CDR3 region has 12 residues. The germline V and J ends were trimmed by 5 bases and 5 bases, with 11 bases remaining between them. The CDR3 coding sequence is TGCGCCAGCAGTAAAAGCCGCGACGAGCAGTACTTC. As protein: CASSKSRDEQYF.

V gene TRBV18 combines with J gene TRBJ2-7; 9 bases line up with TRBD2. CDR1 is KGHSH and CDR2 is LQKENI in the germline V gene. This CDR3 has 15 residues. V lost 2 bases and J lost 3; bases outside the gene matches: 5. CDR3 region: CASSPRQAGGYEQYF. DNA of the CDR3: TGTGCCAGCTCACCAAGGCAAGCGGGAGGCTACGAGCAGTACTTC.

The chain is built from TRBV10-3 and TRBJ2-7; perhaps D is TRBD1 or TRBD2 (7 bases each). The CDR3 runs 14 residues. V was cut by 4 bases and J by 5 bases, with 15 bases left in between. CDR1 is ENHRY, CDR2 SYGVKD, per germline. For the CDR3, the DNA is TGTGCCATCAGTGGGGGAGGGGGCTTCCACGAGCAGTACTTC. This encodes CAISGGGGFHEQYF.

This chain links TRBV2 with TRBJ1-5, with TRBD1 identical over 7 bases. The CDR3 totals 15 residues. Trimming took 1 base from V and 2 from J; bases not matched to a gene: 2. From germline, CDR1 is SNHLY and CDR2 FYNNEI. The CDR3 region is CASSEGQGGNQPQHF. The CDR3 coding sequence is TGTGCCAGCAGTGAAGGGCAGGGGGGCAATCAGCCCCAGCATTTT. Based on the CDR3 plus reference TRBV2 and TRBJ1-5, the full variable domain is EPEVTQTPSHQVTQMGQEVILRCVPISNHLYFYWYRQILGQKVEFLVSFYNNEISEKSEIFDDQFSVERPDGSNFTLKIRSTKLEDSAMYFCASSEGQGGNQPQHFGDGTRLSIL.

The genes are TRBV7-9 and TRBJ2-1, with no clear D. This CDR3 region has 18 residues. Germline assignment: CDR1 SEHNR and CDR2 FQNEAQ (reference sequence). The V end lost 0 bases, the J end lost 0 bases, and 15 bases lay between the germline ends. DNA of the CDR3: TGTGCCAGCAGCTTAGCCTCTCGACCGGAGAGCTCCTACAATGAGCAGTTCTTC. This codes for CASSLASRPESSYNEQFF.

The CDR3 protein is CASSSVPPDTQYF. The CDR3 DNA is TGTGCCAGCAGCTCCGTGCCACCAGATACGCAGTATTTT. This chain links TRBV7-6 with TRBJ2-3; no definite D call. Germline loops: CDR1 SGHVS, CDR2 FNYEAQ. V lost 4 bases to trimming and J lost 4 bases, with 9 bases between them. This CDR3 contains 13 residues. The whole variable domain, remainder taken from reference TRBV7-6 and TRBJ2-3, is GAGVSQSPRYKVTKRGQDVALRCDPISGHVSLYWYRQALGQGPEFLTYFNYEAQQDKSGLPNDRFSAERPEGSISTLTIQRTEQRDSAMYRCASSSVPPDTQYFGPGTRLTVL.

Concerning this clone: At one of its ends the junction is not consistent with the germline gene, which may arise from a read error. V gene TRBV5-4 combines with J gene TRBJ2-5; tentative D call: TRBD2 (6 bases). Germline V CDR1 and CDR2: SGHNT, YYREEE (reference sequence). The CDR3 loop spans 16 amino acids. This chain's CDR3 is CASSASGRGTGETQHF. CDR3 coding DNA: TGTGCCAGCAGTGCGTCCGGTAGAGGGACGGGGGAGACCCAGCACTTC.

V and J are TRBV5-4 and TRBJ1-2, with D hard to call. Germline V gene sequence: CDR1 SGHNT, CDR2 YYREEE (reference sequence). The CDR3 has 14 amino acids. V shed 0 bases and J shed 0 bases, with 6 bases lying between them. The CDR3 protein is CASSLDEPNYGYTF. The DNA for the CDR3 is TGTGCCAGCAGCTTGGATGAACCTAACTATGGCTACACCTTC. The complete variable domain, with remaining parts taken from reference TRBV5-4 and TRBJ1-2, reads ETGVTQSPTHLIKTRGQQVTLRCSSQSGHNTVSWYQQALGQGPQFIFQYYREEENGRGNFPPRFSGLQFPNYSSELNVNALELDDSALYLCASSLDEPNYGYTFGSGTRLTVV.

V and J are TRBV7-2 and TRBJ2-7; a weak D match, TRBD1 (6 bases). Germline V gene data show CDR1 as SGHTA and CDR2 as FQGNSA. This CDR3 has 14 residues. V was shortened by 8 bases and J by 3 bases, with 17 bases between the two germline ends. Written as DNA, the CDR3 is TGTGCCAGCCAAAGGGACACAGGCATCTACGAGCAGTACTTC. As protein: CASQRDTGIYEQYF.

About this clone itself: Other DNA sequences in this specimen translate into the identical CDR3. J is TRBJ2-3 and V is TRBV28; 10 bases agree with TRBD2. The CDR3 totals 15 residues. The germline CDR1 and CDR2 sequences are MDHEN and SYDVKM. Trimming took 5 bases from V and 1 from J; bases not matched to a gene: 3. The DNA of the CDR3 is TGTGCCAGCAGTCCGAGCGGGAGGGGCACAGATACGCAGTATTTT. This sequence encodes CASSPSGRGTDTQYF.

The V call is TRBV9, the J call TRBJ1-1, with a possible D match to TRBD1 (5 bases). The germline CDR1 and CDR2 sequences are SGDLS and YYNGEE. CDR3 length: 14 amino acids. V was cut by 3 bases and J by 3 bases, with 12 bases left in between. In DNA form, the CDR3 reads TGTGCCAGCAGCGAGCGAGCCAGGGACACTGAAGCTTTCTTT. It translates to CASSERARDTEAFF.

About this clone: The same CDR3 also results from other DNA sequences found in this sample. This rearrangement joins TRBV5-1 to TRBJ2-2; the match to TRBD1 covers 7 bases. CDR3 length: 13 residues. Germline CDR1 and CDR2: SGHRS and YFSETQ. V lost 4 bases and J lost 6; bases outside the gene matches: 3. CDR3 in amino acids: CASSLGQPGELFF. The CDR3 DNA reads TGCGCCAGCAGCCTGGGACAGCCCGGGGAGCTGTTTTTT.

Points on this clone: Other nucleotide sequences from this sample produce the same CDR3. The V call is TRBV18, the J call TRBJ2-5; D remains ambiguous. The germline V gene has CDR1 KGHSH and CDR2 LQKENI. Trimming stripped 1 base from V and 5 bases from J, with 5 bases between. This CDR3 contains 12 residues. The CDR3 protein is CASSPLRETQYF. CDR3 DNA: TGTGCCAGCTCACCACTCAGGGAGACCCAGTACTTC. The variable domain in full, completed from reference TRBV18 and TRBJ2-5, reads NAGVMQNPRHLVRRRGQEARLRCSPMKGHSHVYWYRQLPEEGLKFMVYLQKENIIDESGMPKERFSAEFPKEGPSILRIQQVVRGDSAAYFCASSPLRETQYFGPGTRLLVL.

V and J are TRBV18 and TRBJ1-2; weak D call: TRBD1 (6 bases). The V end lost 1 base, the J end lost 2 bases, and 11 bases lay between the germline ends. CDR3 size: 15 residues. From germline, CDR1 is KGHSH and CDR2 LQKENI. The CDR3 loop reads CASSPQGESNYGYTF. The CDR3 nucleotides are TGTGCCAGCTCACCACAGGGGGAATCCAACTATGGCTACACCTTC.

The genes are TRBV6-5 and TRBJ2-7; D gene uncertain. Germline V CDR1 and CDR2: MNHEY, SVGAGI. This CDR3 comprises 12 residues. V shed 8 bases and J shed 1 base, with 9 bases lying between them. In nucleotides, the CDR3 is TGTGCCAGCGTAGGTAGGTCCTACGAGCAGTACTTC. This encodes CASVGRSYEQYF.

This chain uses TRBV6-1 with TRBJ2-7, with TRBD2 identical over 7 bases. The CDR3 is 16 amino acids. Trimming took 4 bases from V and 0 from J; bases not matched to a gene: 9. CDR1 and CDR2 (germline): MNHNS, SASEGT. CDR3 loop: CASSAQPGGSSYEQYF. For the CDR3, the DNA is TGTGCCAGCAGTGCCCAACCGGGCGGGAGCTCCTACGAGCAGTACTTC.

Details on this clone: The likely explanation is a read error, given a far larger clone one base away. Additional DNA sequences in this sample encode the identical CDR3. The CDR3: CASSRDRGPTGELFF. In nucleotides, the CDR3 is TGTGCCAGCAGCCGTGACAGGGGACCGACCGGGGAGCTATTTTTT. This chain uses TRBV11-3 with TRBJ2-2, with TRBD1 identical over 8 bases. This CDR3 comprises 15 residues. Germline loops: CDR1 SGHNT, CDR2 YENEEA.

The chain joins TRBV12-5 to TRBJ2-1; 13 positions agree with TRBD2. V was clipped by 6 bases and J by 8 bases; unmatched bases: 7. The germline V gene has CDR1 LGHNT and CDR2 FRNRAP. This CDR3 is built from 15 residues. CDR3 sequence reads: CASGHGTSGNHEQFF. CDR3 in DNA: TGTGCTAGTGGCCACGGGACTAGCGGGAATCATGAGCAGTTCTTC.

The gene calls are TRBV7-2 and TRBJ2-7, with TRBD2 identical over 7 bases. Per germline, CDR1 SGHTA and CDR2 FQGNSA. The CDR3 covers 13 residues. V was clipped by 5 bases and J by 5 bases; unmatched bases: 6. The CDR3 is CASSASGTHEQYF. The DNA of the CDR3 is TGTGCCAGCAGCGCCAGCGGGACCCACGAGCAGTACTTC. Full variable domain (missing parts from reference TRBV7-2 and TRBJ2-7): GAGVSQSPSNKVTEKGKDVELRCDPISGHTALYWYRQSLGQGLEFLIYFQGNSAPDKSGLPSDRFSAERTGGSVSTLTIQRTQQEDSAVYLCASSASGTHEQYFGPGTRLTVT.

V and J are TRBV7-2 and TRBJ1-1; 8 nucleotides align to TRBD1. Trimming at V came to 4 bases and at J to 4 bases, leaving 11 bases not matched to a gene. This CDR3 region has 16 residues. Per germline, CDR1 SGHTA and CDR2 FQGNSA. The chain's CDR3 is CASSSSAGTGPTEAFF. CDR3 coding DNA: TGTGCCAGCAGCTCCTCAGCCGGGACAGGACCCACTGAAGCTTTCTTT.

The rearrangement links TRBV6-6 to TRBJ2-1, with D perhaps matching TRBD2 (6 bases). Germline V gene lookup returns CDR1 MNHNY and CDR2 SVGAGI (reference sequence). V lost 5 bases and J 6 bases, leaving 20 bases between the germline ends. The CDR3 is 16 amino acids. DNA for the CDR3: TGTGCCAGCAGTCGAGCGCGGCGGGACCCCCCCAATGAGCAGTTCTTC. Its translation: CASSRARRDPPNEQFF.

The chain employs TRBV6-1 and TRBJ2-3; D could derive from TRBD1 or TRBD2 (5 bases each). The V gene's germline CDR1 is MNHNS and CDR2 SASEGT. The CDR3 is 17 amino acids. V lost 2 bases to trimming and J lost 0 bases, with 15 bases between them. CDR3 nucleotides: TGTGCCAGCAGTGAAATGGGGTGGGACCTCAGCACAGATACGCAGTATTTT. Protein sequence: CASSEMGWDLSTDTQYF.

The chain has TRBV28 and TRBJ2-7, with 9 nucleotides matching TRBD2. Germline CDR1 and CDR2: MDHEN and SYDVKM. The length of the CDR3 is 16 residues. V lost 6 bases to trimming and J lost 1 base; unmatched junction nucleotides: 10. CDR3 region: CASRPFPSGKSYEQYF. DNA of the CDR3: TGTGCCAGCAGACCCTTCCCTAGCGGGAAATCCTACGAGCAGTACTTC. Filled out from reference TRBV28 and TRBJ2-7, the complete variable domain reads DVKVTQSSRYLVKRTGEKVFLECVQDMDHENMFWYRQDPGLGLRLIYFSYDVKMKEKGDIPEGYSVSREKKERFSLILESASTNQTSMYLCASRPFPSGKSYEQYFGPGTRLTVT.

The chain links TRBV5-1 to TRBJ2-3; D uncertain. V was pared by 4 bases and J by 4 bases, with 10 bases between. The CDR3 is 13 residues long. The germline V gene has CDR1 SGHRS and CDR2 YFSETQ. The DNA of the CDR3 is TGCGCCAGCAGCCTGAGAGAGTCAGATACGCAGTATTTT. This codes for CASSLRESDTQYF.

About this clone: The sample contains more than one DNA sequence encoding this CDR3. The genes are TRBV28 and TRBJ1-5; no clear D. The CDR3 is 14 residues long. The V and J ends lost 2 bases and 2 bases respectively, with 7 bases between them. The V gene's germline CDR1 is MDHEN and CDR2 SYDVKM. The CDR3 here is CASSLGQGNQPQHF. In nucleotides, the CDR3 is TGTGCCAGCAGTTTAGGTCAGGGCAATCAGCCCCAGCATTTT. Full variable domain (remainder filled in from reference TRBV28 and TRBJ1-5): DVKVTQSSRYLVKRTGEKVFLECVQDMDHENMFWYRQDPGLGLRLIYFSYDVKMKEKGDIPEGYSVSREKKERFSLILESASTNQTSMYLCASSLGQGNQPQHFGDGTRLSIL.

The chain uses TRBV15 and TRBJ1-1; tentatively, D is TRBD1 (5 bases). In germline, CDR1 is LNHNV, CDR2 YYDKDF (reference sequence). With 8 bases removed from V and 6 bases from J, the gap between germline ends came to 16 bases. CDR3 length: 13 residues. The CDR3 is CATGARRGAEAFF. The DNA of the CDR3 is TGTGCCACCGGGGCCAGGAGAGGGGCTGAAGCTTTCTTT.

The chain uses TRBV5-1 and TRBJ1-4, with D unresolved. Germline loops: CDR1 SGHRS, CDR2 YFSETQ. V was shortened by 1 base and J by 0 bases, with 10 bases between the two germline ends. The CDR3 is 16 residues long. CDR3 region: CASSLRAPATNEKLFF. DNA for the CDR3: TGCGCCAGCAGCTTGAGGGCACCCGCAACTAATGAAAAACTGTTTTTT.